This record covers a single TCR beta chain. Which antigen it targets is not known. Base-call qualities are not available, and no considerably larger clone is one nucleotide away. These data are taken from a study of CD8+ T cells in alopecia areata (dated by TCRdb to 2016 to 2019). For the study in its entirety: Treated patients were enrolled in an open-label pilot trial of oral tofacitinib, 5 to 10 mg twice daily, for moderate-to-severe alopecia areata. TCRbeta CDR3 regions were amplified by immunoSEQ multiplex PCR using 35 Vbeta forward and 13 Jbeta reverse primers. Biopsies were taken from tofacitinib-treated patients at baseline and at 4 and 24 weeks of treatment, and a later scalp biopsy was taken in several of the tofacitinib-treated patients. In humans, TCRbeta sequencing was performed on scalp tissue and on sorted CD4+ and CD8+ peripheral blood T cells from healthy controls and from patients with patchy or totalis/universalis alopecia areata. Tofacitinib was administered for 6 to 18 months, and 6 months of follow-up off drug were then conducted to assess delayed response and recurrence. RNA was obtained with the PAXgene miRNA kit for fixed scalp, the miRNeasy kit for PBMCs, and the RNeasy kit for mouse skin. Clonality in the scalp was compared among normal scalp (n=4), patchy alopecia areata scalp (n=8), and alopecia totalis/universalis scalp (n=8). The study used high-throughput TCRbeta sequencing to examine T cell clonal expansion in alopecia areata, in both the C3H/HeJ mouse model and human patients.

The investigation overall reported the following: Compared with normal scalp, lesional scalp, particularly in alopecia totalis/universalis, had higher clonality and more expanded CD8+ clones, which suggests antigenic drive. Unlike mouse skin, where gammadelta T cells dominate, normal human skin contains resident alphabeta T cells that get sequenced too, which complicates analysis of the scalp TCR repertoire. Shared TCR sequences between patients were less evident than in mice, which may be partly attributable to HLA diversity in the patient population.

The sample's time point label, in plain terms: baseline before oral tofacitinib. Peripheral blood and lesional scalp punch biopsies were obtained from patients with alopecia areata. PBMCs were separated by density centrifugation and stained for CD3, CD4 and CD8, after which CD4+ and CD8+ T cells were sorted on a FACSAria. Library method: the immunoSEQ multiplex PCR assay. RNA was extracted from all samples and reverse transcribed into cDNA as template for TCR sequencing. SuperScript III was used to make first-strand cDNA, primed with a 2:1 mix of oligo-dT and random hexamers. A synthetic immune receptor repertoire was used to assess amplification bias, and residual bias was removed computationally. In the authors' own workflow: Raw reads were preprocessed to remove errors, and CDR3 was defined according to IMGT conventions as the region from the conserved cysteine to phenylalanine. Clonality was computed as 1 minus the Shannon entropy, with the entropy normalized by log2 of the number of productive unique TCRs. CD4 or CD8 identity of scalp clones was inferred by cross-referencing scalp TCRbeta sequences with sorted blood CD4 and CD8 repertoires. Drawn from immuneACCESS, this table holds only the in-frame rearrangements with V and J called that TCRdb kept. Clones are partly lost; checked studies trace under half to an unresolved V gene and leave the rest unexplained. For V, J and clone size, that table is used; D and trimming come from the DNA. Within this sample are 110,000 to 150,000 clones, with under 60% of them counted one time only. Of the sample, roughly 6.7% is held by the ten largest clones.

The CDR3, from cysteine to phenylalanine, totals 16 residues. Only the CDR3 region is kept as DNA, spanning 48 bases read in frame from base 1. V is reduced by 2 bases and J by 0 bases, leaving a spacing of 14 bases between them. The germline V gene specifies SGDLS as CDR1 and YYNGEE as CDR2. This chain is built from TRBV9 and TRBJ2-5; perhaps TRBD2 is the D gene, with 7 bases matching. The input for sequencing was CD4+ T cells sorted from blood, taken at week 0. The clonotype was recovered from a human donor with alopecia areata. Read as DNA, the sequence is TGTGCCAGCAGCGTGTCGAGGGGGGGCCACCAAGAGACCCAGTACTTC. Its translation is CASSVSRGGHQETQYF. Outside the CDR3, residues come from the reference TRBV9 and TRBJ2-5 proteins, so the full variable domain is: DSGVTQTPKHLITATGQRVTLRCSPRSGDLSVYWYQQSLDQGLQFLIQYYNGEERAKGNILERFSAQQFPDLHSELNLSSLELGDSALYFCASSVSRGGHQETQYFGPGTRLLVL.